This TCR beta chain was profiled in a study of blood T cell repertoires in COVID-19. This clone was observed a few times. Data came from immunoSEQ multiplex PCR; TCRdb stores just in-frame clones and leaves some out. Found here are fewer than 650,000 clones, around nine tenths of them singletons; the top ten hold 7.5% to 9%. The Seattle patients, enrolled during active infection, were followed longitudinally. The CDR3 sequence is 14 residues long. CDR1 is LGHDT and CDR2 is YNNKEL in the germline V gene (reference sequence). The V and J ends lost 4 bases and 1 base respectively, with 10 bases between them.

The TCR originated in a woman aged 45-60 years with COVID-19, enrolled during active disease. The chain is built from TRBV3-1 (or the pseudogene TRBV3-2) and TRBJ1-1; D perhaps matches TRBD1 (5 bases). Sequenced material: peripheral blood. The DNA of the CDR3 is TGTGCCAGCAGCCGCACCGACAGGAACACTGAAGCTTTCTTT. Encoded protein: CASSRTDRNTEAFF.